In this sample, the clone carrying this T cell receptor (beta chain) turned up once. Amplification used 60 Vbeta primers and 13 Jbeta primers. Measured with immunoSEQ multiplex PCR; TCRdb has only the in-frame clones, and not every one. The data hold more than 150,000 clones, with over 75% observed a single time. CDR3 size: 17 residues. Germline-derived CDR1 and CDR2 are SGHNT and YYREEE (reference sequence). J was trimmed by 6 bases and V by 4 bases; bases with no gene match: 15. This sample is drawn from a study of cytomegalovirus exposure and HLA in healthy donors. Sequenced sample: PBMCs. This clonotype originated in a middle-aged man in good health and CMV-seropositive. The chain has TRBV5-4 and TRBJ2-1; 8 bases map to TRBD2. The CDR3 sequence is CASSPLDGGAFSNEQFF. The CDR3 DNA reads as TGTGCCAGCAGCCCTCTGGACGGGGGGGCCTTTTCCAATGAGCAGTTCTTC.